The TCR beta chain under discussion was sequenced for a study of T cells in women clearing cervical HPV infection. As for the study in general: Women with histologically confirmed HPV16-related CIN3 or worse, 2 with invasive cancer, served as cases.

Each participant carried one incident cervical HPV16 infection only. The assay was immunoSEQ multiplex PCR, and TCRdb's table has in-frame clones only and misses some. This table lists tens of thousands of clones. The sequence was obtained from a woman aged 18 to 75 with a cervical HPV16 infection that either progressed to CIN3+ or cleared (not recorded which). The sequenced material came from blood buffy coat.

The sequenced part of the CDR3 DNA is TGTGCCAGCAGCCGGACGGACTTTAATGAAAAA. Protein product: CASSRTDFNEK. In full, the CDR3 is CASSRTDFNEKLFF. The chain couples TRBV3-1 (or the pseudogene TRBV3-2) to TRBJ1-4; D is undetermined. The observed sequence ends 3 residues before the CDR3 terminus, with the missing tail filled in from the germline J gene. There are 14 residues in the CDR3. V shed 4 bases and J shed 4 bases, with 10 bases lying between them. CDR1 is LGHDT, CDR2 YNNKEL, per germline (reference sequence).